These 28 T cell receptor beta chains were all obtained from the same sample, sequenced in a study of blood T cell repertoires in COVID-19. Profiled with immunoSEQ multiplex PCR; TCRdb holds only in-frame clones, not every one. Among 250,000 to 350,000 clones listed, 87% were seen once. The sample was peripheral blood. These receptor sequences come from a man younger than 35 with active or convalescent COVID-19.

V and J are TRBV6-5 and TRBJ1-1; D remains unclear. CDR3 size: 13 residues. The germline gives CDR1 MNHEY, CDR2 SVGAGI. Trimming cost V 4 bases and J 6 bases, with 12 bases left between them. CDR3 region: CASSSHPDSEAFF. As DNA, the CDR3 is TGTGCCAGCAGTTCCCACCCGGACTCTGAAGCTTTCTTT.

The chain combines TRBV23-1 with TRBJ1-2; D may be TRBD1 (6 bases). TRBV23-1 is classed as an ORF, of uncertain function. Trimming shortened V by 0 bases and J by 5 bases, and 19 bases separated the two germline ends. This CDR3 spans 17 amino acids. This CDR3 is CASSQSGETGRLYGYTF. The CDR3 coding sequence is TGCGCCAGCAGTCAATCTGGAGAAACAGGGCGGTTGTATGGCTACACCTTC.

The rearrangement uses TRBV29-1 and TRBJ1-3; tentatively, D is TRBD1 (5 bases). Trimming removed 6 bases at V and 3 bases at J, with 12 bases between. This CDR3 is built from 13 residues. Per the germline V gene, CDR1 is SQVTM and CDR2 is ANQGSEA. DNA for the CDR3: TGCAGCGTGCTAACAGGTGTTGGAAACACCATATATTTT. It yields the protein CSVLTGVGNTIYF.

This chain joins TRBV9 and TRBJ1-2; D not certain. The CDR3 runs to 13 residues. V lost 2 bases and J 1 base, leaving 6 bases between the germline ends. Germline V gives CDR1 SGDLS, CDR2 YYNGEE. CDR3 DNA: TGTGCCAGCAGCGTGGCGGGTAACTATGGCTACACCTTC. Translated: CASSVAGNYGYTF. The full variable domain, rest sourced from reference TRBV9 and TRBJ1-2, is DSGVTQTPKHLITATGQRVTLRCSPRSGDLSVYWYQQSLDQGLQFLIQYYNGEERAKGNILERFSAQQFPDLHSELNLSSLELGDSALYFCASSVAGNYGYTFGSGTRLTVV.

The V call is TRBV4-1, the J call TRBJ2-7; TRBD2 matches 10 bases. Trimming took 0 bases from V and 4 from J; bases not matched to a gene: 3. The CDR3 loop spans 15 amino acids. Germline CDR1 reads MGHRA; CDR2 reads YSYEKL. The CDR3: CASSQDTSGAYEQYF. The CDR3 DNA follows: TGCGCCAGCAGCCAAGATACTAGCGGGGCATACGAGCAGTACTTC.

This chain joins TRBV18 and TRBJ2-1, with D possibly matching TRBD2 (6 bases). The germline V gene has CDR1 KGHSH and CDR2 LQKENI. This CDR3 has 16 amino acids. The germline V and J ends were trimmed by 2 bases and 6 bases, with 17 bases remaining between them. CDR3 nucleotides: TGTGCCAGCTCACCAAATCCGGGAGAGGCTTCCAATGAGCAGTTCTTC. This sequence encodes CASSPNPGEASNEQFF.

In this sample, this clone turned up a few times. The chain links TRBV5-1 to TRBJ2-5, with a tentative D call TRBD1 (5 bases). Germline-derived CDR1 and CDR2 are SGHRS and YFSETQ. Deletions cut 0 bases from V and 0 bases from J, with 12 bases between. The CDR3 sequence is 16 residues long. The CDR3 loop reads CASSLAGSVYQETQYF. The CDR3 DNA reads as TGCGCCAGCAGCTTGGCAGGGTCCGTGTACCAAGAGACCCAGTACTTC. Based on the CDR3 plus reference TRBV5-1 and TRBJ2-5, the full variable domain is KAGVTQTPRYLIKTRGQQVTLSCSPISGHRSVSWYQQTPGQGLQFLFEYFSETQRNKGNFPGRFSGRQFSNSRSEMNVSTLELGDSALYLCASSLAGSVYQETQYFGPGTRLLVL.

CDR3 sequence: CASSEWQGETEAFF. The DNA of the CDR3 is TGTGCCAGCAGTGAATGGCAGGGGGAGACTGAAGCTTTCTTT. The chain is built from TRBV6-1 and TRBJ1-1, with 7 bases aligning to TRBD1. Germline V gives CDR1 MNHNS, CDR2 SASEGT. Losses at the gene ends were 2 bases for V and 5 bases for J; bases not matched to a gene: 5. This CDR3 region has 14 residues.

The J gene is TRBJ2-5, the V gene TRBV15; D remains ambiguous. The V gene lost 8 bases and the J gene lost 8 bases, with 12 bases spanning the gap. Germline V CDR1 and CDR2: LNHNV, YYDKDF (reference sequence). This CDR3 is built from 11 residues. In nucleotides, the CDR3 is TGTGCCACCGCTAGACGTCACACCCAGTACTTC. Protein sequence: CATARRHTQYF.

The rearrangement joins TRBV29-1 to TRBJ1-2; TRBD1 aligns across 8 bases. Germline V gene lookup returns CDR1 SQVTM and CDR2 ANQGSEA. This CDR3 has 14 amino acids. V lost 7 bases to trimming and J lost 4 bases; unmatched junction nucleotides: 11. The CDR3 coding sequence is TGCAGCGCGACCCCAGGGGGCGGAAGCTATGGCTACACCTTC. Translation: CSATPGGGSYGYTF. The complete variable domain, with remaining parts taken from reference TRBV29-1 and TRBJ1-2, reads SAVISQKPSRDICQRGTSLTIQCQVDSQVTMMFWYRQQPGQSLTLIATANQGSEATYESGFVIDKFPISRPNLTFSTLTVSNMSPEDSSIYLCSATPGGGSYGYTFGSGTRLTVV.

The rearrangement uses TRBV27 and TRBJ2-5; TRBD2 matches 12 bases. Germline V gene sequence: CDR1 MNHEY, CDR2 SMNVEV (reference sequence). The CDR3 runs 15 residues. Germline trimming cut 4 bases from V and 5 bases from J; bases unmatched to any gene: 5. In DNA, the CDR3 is TGTGCCAGCAGTTCCCTAGCGGGGGGGCAGGAGACCCAGTACTTC. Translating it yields CASSSLAGGQETQYF.

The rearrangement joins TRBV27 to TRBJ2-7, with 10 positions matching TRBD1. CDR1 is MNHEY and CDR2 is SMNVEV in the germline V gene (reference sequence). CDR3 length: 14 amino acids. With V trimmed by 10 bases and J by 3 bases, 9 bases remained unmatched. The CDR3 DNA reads TGTGCCACAATGACAGGGGGCCAAGGCTACGAGCAGTACTTC. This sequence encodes CATMTGGQGYEQYF.

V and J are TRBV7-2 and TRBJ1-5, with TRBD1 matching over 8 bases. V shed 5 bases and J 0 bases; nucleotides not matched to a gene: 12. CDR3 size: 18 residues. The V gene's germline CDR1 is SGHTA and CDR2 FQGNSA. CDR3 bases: TGTGCCAGCAGCGCTGGACAGGGAGGAGGATATAGCAATCAGCCCCAGCATTTT. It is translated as CASSAGQGGGYSNQPQHF.

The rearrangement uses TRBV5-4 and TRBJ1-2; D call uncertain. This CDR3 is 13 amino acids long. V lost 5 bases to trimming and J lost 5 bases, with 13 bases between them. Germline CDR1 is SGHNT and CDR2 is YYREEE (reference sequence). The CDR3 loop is CASSIGETYGYTF. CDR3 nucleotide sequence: TGTGCCAGCAGTATCGGGGAGACTTATGGCTACACCTTC. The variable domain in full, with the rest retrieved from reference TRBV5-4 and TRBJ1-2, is ETGVTQSPTHLIKTRGQQVTLRCSSQSGHNTVSWYQQALGQGPQFIFQYYREEENGRGNFPPRFSGLQFPNYSSELNVNALELDDSALYLCASSIGETYGYTFGSGTRLTVV.

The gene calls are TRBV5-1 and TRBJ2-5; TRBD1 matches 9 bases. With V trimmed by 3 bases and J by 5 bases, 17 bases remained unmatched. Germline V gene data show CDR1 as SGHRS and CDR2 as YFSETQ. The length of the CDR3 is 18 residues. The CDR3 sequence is CASSSTLTGTGYWETQYF. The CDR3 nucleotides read TGCGCCAGCAGCTCGACCCTGACCGGGACAGGGTACTGGGAGACCCAGTACTTC.

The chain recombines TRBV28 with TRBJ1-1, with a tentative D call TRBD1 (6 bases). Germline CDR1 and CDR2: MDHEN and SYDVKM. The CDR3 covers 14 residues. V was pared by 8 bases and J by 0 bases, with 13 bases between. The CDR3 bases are TGTGCCAGCTTCGGGGGGCAAGTGAACACTGAAGCTTTCTTT. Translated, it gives CASFGGQVNTEAFF.

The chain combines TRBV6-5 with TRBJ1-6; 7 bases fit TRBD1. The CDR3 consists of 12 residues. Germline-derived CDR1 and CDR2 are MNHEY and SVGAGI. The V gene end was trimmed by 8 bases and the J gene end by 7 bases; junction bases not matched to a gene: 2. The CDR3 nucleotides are TGTGCCAGCGGCAGGGGGAATTCACCCCTCCACTTT. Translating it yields CASGRGNSPLHF.

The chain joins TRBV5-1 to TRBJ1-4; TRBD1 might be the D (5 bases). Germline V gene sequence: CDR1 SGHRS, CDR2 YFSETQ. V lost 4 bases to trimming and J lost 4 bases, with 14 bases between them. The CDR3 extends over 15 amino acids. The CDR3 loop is CASSQGHVSNEKLFF. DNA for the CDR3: TGCGCCAGCAGCCAAGGACATGTCAGTAATGAAAAACTGTTTTTT. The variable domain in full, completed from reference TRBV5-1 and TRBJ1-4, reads KAGVTQTPRYLIKTRGQQVTLSCSPISGHRSVSWYQQTPGQGLQFLFEYFSETQRNKGNFPGRFSGRQFSNSRSEMNVSTLELGDSALYLCASSQGHVSNEKLFFGSGTQLSVL.

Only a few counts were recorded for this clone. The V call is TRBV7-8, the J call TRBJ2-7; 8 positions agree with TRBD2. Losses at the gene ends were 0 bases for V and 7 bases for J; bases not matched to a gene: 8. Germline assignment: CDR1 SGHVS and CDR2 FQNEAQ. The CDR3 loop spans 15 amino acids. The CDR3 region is CASSLAVGRAGEQYF. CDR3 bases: TGTGCCAGCAGCTTAGCGGTCGGGAGGGCCGGGGAGCAGTACTTC.

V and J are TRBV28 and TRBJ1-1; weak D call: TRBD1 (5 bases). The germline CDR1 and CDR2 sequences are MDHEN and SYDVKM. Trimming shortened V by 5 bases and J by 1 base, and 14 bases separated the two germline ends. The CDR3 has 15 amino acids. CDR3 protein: CASSPWGRENTEAFF. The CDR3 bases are TGTGCCAGCAGTCCATGGGGCAGGGAGAACACTGAAGCTTTCTTT.

DNA of the CDR3: TGTGCCAGCAGACAGGGAAAGCAGTACTTC. Amino acids: CASRQGKQYF. The chain carries TRBV6-6 and TRBJ2-7; D is possibly TRBD1 (6 bases). Germline CDR1 reads MNHNY; CDR2 reads SVGAGI (reference sequence). V was trimmed by 6 bases and J by 8 bases, leaving 8 bases between them. The CDR3 totals 10 residues.

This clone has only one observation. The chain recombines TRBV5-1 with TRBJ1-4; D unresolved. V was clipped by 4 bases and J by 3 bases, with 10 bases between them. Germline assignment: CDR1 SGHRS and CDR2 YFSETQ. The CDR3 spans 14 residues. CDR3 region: CASSGGRSNEKLFF. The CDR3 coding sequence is TGCGCCAGCAGCGGAGGACGGTCTAATGAAAAACTGTTTTTT.

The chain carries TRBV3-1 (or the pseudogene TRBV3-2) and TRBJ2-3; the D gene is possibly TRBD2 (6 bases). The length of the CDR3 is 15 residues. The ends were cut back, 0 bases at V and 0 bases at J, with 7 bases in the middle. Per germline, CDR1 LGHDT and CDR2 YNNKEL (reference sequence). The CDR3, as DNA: TGTGCCAGCAGCCAAGAGGGAGGTAGCACAGATACGCAGTATTTT. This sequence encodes CASSQEGGSTDTQYF.

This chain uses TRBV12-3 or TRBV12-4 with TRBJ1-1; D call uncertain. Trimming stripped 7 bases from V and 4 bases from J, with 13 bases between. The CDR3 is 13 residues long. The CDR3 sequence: CASTPRESTEAFF. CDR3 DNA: TGTGCCAGCACCCCGAGGGAGAGCACTGAAGCTTTCTTT.

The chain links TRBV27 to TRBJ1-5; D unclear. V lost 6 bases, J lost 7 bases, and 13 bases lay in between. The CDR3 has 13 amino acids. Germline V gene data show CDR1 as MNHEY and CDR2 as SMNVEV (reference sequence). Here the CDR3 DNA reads TGTGCCAGCAGGGGAGGTTTGGGACAGCCCCAGCATTTT. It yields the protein CASRGGLGQPQHF.

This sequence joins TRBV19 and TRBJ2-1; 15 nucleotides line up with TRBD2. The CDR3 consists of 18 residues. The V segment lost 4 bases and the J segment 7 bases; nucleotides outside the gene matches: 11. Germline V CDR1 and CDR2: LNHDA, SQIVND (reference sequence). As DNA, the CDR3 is TGTGCCAGTAGTAACATAGGACTAGCGGGAGGGCCGTGGAATGAGCAGTTCTTC. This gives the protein CASSNIGLAGGPWNEQFF.

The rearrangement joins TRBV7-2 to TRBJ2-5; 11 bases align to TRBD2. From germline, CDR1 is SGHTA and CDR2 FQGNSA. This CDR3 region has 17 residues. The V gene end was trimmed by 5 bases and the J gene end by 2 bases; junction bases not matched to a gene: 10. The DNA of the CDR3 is TGTGCCAGCAGCCGCCTACTAGCGGGGGCCCTTCAAGAGACCCAGTACTTC. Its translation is CASSRLLAGALQETQYF.

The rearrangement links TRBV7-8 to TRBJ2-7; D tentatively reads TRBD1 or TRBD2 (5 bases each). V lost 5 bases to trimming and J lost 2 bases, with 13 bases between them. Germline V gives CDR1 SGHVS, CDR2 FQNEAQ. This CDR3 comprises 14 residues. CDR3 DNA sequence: TGTGCCAGCAGCCCAGCAGGGCGGGCCTACGAGCAGTACTTC. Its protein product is CASSPAGRAYEQYF.